This T cell receptor beta chain was sequenced in a study of blood T cell repertoires in COVID-19 (dated by TCRdb to about 2020). Regarding the research as a whole: Collaborator samples came from the United States, Italy and Spain and covered acute and convalescent phases of COVID-19. The prospective study material was composed of cDNA or gDNA derived from T cells, B-cell-depleted T cells, or PBMCs. Subjects who had been exposed to COVID-19, were actively infected with it, or had recovered from it provided the deeply sampled blood TCRbeta repertoires that made up the dataset. The repertoires were released in a freely available public database intended as a resource for research on the immune response to SARS-CoV-2. Samples came from the ongoing ImmuneRACE study (first 160 participants) plus 1,254 subjects from 6 global collaborators. Nearly every sample came with metadata listing a de-identified subject ID, COVID-19 status, age in years and sex. HLA class I and class II types, where available, came from metadata supplied by the sample provider rather than from assay-based typing. Beyond this particular receptor, the publication reports: The amount of clinical and demographic metadata varied by source and participant and was provided uncurated.

TCRbeta CDR3 regions were amplified from genomic DNA by means of the immunoSEQ Assay, a bias-controlled multiplex PCR. As for how the authors treated the data: The number of nucleated cells in each sample was estimated from the amplification of reference gene primers within the assay. To quantify the absolute abundance of each unique TCRbeta CDR3 rearrangement, sequence reads were collapsed and filtered. For each sample, productive Simpson clonality was calculated by taking the square root of Simpson's diversity index across productive rearrangements. This immuneACCESS table, as held by TCRdb, lists in-frame sequences with V and J called but not all clones. Of the missing ones, under half trace to an unresolved V gene in checked studies; the others have no known cause. The V and J calls and clone size come from that table; D and trimming were worked out from the DNA. This sample comprises 88,000 or so clones, about 80% of them detected only once. Jointly, the top ten make up about 10% of the sample.

As regards this clone: The specificity of this receptor is unknown. No qualities accompany the bases; no much larger clone lies one base away.

CDR1 KGHSH and CDR2 LQKENI were looked up in the germline V gene. Deletion took 4 bases off V and 5 bases off J, with a span of 11 bases between the germline ends. The CDR3 holds 13 amino acids from the cysteine to the phenylalanine. Here the CDR3 DNA is all that survives: 39 bases in frame from base 1. Collaborating institutions collected whole blood in K2EDTA tubes following their own protocols. Collaborator samples were shipped for TCRbeta analysis as frozen whole blood, isolated PBMCs, or DNA extracted from either sample type. What was sequenced was peripheral blood. This chain joins TRBV18 to TRBJ2-5; D gene: possibly TRBD2, on 6 matching bases. The receptor's source is a human donor in a cohort sampled during active COVID-19. The nucleotide sequence reads TGTGCCAGCTCACAGCTGGGAGGTGAGACCCAGTACTTC. Its protein reads: CASSQLGGETQYF.